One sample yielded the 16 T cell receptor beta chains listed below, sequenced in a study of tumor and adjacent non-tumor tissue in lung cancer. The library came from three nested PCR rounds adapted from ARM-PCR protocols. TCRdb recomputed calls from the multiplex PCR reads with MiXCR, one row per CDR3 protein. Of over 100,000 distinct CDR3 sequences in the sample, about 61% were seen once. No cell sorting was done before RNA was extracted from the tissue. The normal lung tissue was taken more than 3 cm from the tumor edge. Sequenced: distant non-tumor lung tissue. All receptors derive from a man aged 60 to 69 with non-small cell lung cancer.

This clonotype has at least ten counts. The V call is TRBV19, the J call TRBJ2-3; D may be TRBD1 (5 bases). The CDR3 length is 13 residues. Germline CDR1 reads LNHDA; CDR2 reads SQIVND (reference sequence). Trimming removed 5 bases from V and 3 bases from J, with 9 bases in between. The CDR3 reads CASSYQGTDTQYF. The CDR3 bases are TGTGCCAGTAGTTACCAGGGAACAGATACGCAGTATTTT.

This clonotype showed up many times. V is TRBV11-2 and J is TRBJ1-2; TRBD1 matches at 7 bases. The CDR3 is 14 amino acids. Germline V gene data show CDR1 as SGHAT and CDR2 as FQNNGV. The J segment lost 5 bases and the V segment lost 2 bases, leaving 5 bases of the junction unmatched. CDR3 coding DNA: TGTGCCAGCAGCTTATTGACAGGGATATATGGCTACACCTTC. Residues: CASSLLTGIYGYTF.

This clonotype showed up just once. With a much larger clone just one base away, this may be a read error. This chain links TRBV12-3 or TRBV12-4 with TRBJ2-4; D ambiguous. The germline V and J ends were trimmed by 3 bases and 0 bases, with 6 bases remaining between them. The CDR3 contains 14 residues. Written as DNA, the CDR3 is TGTGCCAGCAGTTTCATCGAAGCCAAAAACATTCAGTACTTC. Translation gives CASSFIEAKNIQYF.

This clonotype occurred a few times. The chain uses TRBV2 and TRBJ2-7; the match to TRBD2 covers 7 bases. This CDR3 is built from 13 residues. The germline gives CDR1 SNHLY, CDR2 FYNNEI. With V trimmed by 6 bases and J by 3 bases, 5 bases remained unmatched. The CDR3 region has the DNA TGTGCCAGCAGGGGACTAACTTTCTACGAGCAGTACTTC. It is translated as CASRGLTFYEQYF.

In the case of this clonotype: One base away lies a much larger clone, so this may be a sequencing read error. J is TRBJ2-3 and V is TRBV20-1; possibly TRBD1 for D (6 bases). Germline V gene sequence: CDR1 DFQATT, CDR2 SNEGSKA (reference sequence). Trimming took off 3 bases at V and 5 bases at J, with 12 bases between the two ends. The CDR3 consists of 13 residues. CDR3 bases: TGCAGTGCTAGTGTTGAGGGGGTAGATACGCAGTATTTT. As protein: CSASVEGVDTQYF.

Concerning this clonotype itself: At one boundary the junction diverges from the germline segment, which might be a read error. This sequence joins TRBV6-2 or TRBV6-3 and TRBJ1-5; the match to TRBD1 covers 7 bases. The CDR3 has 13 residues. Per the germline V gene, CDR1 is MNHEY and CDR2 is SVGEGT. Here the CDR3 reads CTSRRDSNEPQHF. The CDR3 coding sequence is TGTACCAGCAGAAGGGACAGCAATGAGCCCCAGCATTTT.

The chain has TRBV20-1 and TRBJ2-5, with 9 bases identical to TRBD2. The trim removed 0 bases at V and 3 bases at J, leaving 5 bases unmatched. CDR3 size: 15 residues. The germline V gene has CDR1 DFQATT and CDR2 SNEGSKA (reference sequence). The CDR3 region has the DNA TGCAGTGCTAGAGAGGGGAGCGGGAGGAAAGAGACCCAGTACTTC. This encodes CSAREGSGRKETQYF.

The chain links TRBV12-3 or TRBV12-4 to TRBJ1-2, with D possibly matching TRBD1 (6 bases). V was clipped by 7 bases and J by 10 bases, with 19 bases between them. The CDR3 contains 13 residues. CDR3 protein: CASTPRGFHDYTF. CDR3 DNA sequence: TGTGCCAGCACCCCGAGGGGGTTCCATGACTACACCTTC.

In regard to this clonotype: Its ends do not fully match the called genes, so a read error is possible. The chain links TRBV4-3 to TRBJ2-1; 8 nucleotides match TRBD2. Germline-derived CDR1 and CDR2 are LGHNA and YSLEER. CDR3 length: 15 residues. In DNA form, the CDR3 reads TGTGCCAGCAGCCAGAGAACGGGAGGGCAAAGTGAGCAGCTCTTC. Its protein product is CASSQRTGGQSEQLF.

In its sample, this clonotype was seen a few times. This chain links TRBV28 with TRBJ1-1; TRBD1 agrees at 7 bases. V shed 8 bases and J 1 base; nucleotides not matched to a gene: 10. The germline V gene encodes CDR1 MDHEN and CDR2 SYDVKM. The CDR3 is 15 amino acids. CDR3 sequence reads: CASLRQGLGNTEAFF. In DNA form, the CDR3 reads TGTGCCAGCCTCAGACAGGGCCTGGGGAACACTGAAGCTTTCTTT.

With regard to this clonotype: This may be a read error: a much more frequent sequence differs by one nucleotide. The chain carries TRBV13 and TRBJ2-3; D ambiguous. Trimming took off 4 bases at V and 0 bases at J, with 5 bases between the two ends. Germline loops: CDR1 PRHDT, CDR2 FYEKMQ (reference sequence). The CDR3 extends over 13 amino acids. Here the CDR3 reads CASSSFSTDTQYF. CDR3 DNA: TGTGCCAGCAGCTCCTTTAGCACAGATACGCAGTATTTT. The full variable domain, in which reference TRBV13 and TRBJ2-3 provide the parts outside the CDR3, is AAGVIQSPRHLIKEKRETATLKCYPIPRHDTVYWYQQGPGQDPQFLISFYEKMQSDKGSIPDRFSAQQFSDYHSELNMSSLELGDSALYFCASSSFSTDTQYFGPGTRLTVL.

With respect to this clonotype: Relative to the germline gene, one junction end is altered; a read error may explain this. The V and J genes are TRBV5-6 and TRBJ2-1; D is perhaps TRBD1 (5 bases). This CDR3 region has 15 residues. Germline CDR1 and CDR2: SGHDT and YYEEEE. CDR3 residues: CASSSTVYSYDEEFF. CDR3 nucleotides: TGTGCCAGTAGCTCGACAGTTTACTCCTACGATGAGGAGTTCTTC.

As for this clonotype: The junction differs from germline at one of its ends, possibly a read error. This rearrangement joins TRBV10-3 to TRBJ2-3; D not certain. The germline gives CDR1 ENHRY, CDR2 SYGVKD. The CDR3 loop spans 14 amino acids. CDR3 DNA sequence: TGTGCCATCAGTACAGTGTCGGGCACAGATAAGCAGTATTTT. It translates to CAISTVSGTDKQYF.

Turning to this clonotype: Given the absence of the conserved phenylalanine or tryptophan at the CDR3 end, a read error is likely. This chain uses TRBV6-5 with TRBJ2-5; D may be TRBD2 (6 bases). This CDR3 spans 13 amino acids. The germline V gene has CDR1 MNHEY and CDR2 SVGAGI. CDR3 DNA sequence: TGCGCCAGTACTAGCATTCCCCAAGAGACCCAGTACTAC. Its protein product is CASTSIPQETQYY.

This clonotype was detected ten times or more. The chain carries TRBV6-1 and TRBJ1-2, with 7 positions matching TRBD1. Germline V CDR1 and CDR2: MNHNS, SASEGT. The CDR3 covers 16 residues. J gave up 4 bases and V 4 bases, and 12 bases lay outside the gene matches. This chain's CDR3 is CASSGPRAGGGYGYTF. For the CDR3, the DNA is TGTGCCAGCAGTGGTCCCCGGGCAGGGGGGGGCTATGGCTACACCTTC.

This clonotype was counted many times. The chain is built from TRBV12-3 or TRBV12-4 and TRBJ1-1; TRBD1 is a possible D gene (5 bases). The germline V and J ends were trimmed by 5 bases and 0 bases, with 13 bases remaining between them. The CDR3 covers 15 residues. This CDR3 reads CASSRGTNMNTEAFF. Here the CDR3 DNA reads TGTGCCAGCAGTCGCGGGACCAACATGAACACTGAAGCTTTCTTT.